This is a list of T cell receptor beta chains from one sample in a study of T cells after yellow fever vaccination. TCRdb re-called the 5' RACE reads with MiXCR, one entry per CDR3 protein. This sample has some 320,000 distinct CDR3 sequences, with about 4.5% found just once. Sequenced material: PBMCs, taken 15 days after the yellow fever booster vaccination. These receptors were collected from a young man who received the YFV17D yellow fever vaccine. Both conserved end residues are part of each CDR3. The order of the fields is V gene, D gene, clone size, J gene, CDR3 DNA, CDR3 protein. The D gene is left open where the match is weak. Size values are once, few and many counts, or a class for expanded clones, and some rows have none.

TRBV24-1	NA	NA	TRBJ2-5	TGTGCCACCAGTGATGTGGGTGGAGAGACCCAGTACTTC	CATSDVGGETQYF
TRBV24-1	NA	NA	TRBJ2-1	TGTGCCACCAGTGTAGGGGAGATTTACAATGAGCAGTTCTTC	CATSVGEIYNEQFF
TRBV24-1	TRBD1	few	TRBJ2-1	TGTGCCACCAGTGATTTGGCGGGACAGGGGGTCAATGAGCAGTTCTTC	CATSDLAGQGVNEQFF
TRBV7-6	NA	NA	TRBJ2-1	TGTGCCGTTGGACGGGACTACAATGAGCAGTTCTTC	CAVGRDYNEQFF
TRBV6-5	NA	few	TRBJ2-7	TGTGCCAGCGTTTGGAATAACTACGAGCAGTACTTC	CASVWNNYEQYF
TRBV27	TRBD1	few	TRBJ1-5	TGTGCCAGCAGTTTAACGGCAGGGGGCACGGGCAATCAGCCCCAGCATTTT	CASSLTAGGTGNQPQHF
TRBV5-1	TRBD1	many	TRBJ2-4	TGCGCCAGCAGTCTGACAGGGGAAAACATTCAGTACTTC	CASSLTGENIQYF
TRBV7-2	NA	few	TRBJ1-1	TGTGCCAGCAGCTACCGAGGGTTTAACACTGAAGCTTTCTTT	CASSYRGFNTEAFF
TRBV5-1	TRBD2	many	TRBJ2-3	TGCGCCAGCAGCTTGGTCGGGGTCTTCGGGGGGGACACAGATACGCAGTATTTT	CASSLVGVFGGDTDTQYF
TRBV5-6	NA	NA	TRBJ1-5	TGTGCCAGCAGCGCGGCAGGGGACAGCAATCAGCCCCAGCATTTT	CASSAAGDSNQPQHF
TRBV12-3/TRBV12-4	TRBD1	many	TRBJ2-2	TGTGCCAGCAGTATCCGACAGGGGTGGACCGGGGAGCTGTTTTTT	CASSIRQGWTGELFF
TRBV12-3/TRBV12-4	NA	many	TRBJ2-6	TGTGCCAGCAGCCTTTCCTCTGGGGCCAACGTCCTGACTTTC	CASSLSSGANVLTF
TRBV5-1	NA	NA	TRBJ2-3	TGCGCCAGCAGCTTGGCCTTGGGGGCTAAAGATACGCAGTATTTT	CASSLALGAKDTQYF
TRBV7-2	NA	many	TRBJ2-3	TGTGCCAGCAGCCCCTCGTGGGGAGATACGCAGTATTTT	CASSPSWGDTQYF
TRBV9	NA	NA	TRBJ1-3	TGTGCCAGCAGCGGGGGACTGTCGAGCTCTGGAAACACCATATATTTT	CASSGGLSSSGNTIYF
TRBV27	NA	NA	TRBJ2-3	TGTGCCAGCAGTTTATGGGTCACAGATACGCAGTATTTT	CASSLWVTDTQYF
TRBV5-1	NA	NA	TRBJ2-5	TGCGCCAGCAGCCAGGCAGGGGACGGAGAGACCCAGTACTTC	CASSQAGDGETQYF
TRBV12-5	NA	NA	TRBJ2-3	TGTGCTAGTGGTTTGGTATCGTATGGGATTTCTCCGCAGTATTTT	CASGLVSYGISPQYF
TRBV28	NA	few	TRBJ1-1	TGTGCCAGCAGCCCGGGGGCACGTAACACTGAAGCTTTCTTT	CASSPGARNTEAFF
TRBV20-1	NA	many	TRBJ1-1	TGCAGTGCTAGTTGGTCCAGAGCTTTCTTT	CSASWSRAFF
TRBV7-2	TRBD1	many	TRBJ1-1	TGTGCCAGCAGCTCAAGGGGGCCCACTGAAGCTTTCTTT	CASSSRGPTEAFF
TRBV28	NA	few	TRBJ1-4	TGTGCCAGCACCACCCAGGGAAAGTTCAAACTGTTTTTT	CASTTQGKFKLFF
TRBV5-1	NA	many	TRBJ2-7	TGCGCCAGCAGCATAACAGGGAACGGGTACGAGCAGTACTTC	CASSITGNGYEQYF
TRBV7-9	NA	many	TRBJ2-3	TGTGCCAGCAGCTTCGACGTTAGCACAGATACGCAGTATTTT	CASSFDVSTDTQYF
TRBV2	TRBD1	many	TRBJ1-6	TGTGCCGCAGCCTACAGGGGTTATAATTCACCCCTCCACTTT	CAAAYRGYNSPLHF
TRBV7-3	NA	few	TRBJ2-3	TGTGCCAGCAGCTTATCTGGTGCAGGGGGAGGCCCTGTAGATACGCAGTATTTT	CASSLSGAGGGPVDTQYF
TRBV4-1	TRBD1	many	TRBJ2-5	TGCGCCAGCAGCCAGGAGACAGGGGCAGGGGAGACCCAGTACTTC	CASSQETGAGETQYF
TRBV12-5	NA	NA	TRBJ2-7	TGTGCTAGTGGCCCGGGGCACGAGCAGTACTTC	CASGPGHEQYF
TRBV15	TRBD1	once	TRBJ2-5	TGTGCCACCAGCAGAAACAGGGGTCAAGAGACCCAGTACTTC	CATSRNRGQETQYF
TRBV6-5	TRBD1	many	TRBJ2-2	TGTGCCAGTACAAGGACAGGGTGGACCGGGGAGCTGTTTTTT	CASTRTGWTGELFF
TRBV18	TRBD1	NA	TRBJ1-2	TGTGCCAGCTCACCCTGGGACAGGGAGAACTATGGCTACACCTTC	CASSPWDRENYGYTF
TRBV27	NA	few	TRBJ2-4	TGTGCCAGCAGTTTTGGAGAATTAAACATTCAGTACTTC	CASSFGELNIQYF
TRBV6-6	TRBD1	many	TRBJ1-1	TGTGCCAGCAGTTACGCGGACAGGGGTGATGCTTTCTTT	CASSYADRGDAFF
TRBV20-1	NA	many	TRBJ1-5	TGCAGTGGCACGACGGGTCCACTCGTTTCCAATCAGCCCCAGCATTTT	CSGTTGPLVSNQPQHF
TRBV24-1	NA	many	TRBJ2-1	TGTGCCACCGGAGGAACGCCGAATGAGCAGTTCTTC	CATGGTPNEQFF
TRBV3-1	TRBD2	NA	TRBJ2-3	TGTGCCAGCAGCCAACTCGGGGGGGCGACAGATACGCAGTATTTT	CASSQLGGATDTQYF
TRBV7-9	NA	few	TRBJ1-5	TGTGCCAGCAGCTACAGCACGGGGGGCGCTTTTTCTCCGCCCCAGCATTTT	CASSYSTGGAFSPPQHF
TRBV5-1	NA	many	TRBJ1-2	TGCGCCAGCAGCCTCGAGGGGGATGGGGTACGAGGCTACACCTTC	CASSLEGDGVRGYTF
TRBV5-6	TRBD2	many	TRBJ2-1	TGTGCCAGCAGCAGGACTAGCTCCTACAATGAGCAGTTCTTC	CASSRTSSYNEQFF
TRBV7-9	TRBD2	many	TRBJ2-3	TGTGCCAGCAGCCGGGGGGGCGCGTCAGATACGCAGTATTTT	CASSRGGASDTQYF
TRBV12-3/TRBV12-4	TRBD1	few	TRBJ1-5	TGTGCCAGCAGTGCGCTCGGGGACAGAAATAGCAATCAGCCCCAGCATTTT	CASSALGDRNSNQPQHF
TRBV6-6	NA	many	TRBJ2-5	TGTGCCAGCAGTTACTTGACTGAACAAGAGACCCAGTACTTC	CASSYLTEQETQYF
TRBV5-1	TRBD1	few	TRBJ1-2	TGCGCCAGCAGCTTGGGGACAGGGTGGATCTATGGCTACACCTTC	CASSLGTGWIYGYTF
TRBV4-1	TRBD2	many	TRBJ2-5	TGCGCCAGCAGCCAAGTCGCTAGCGGGGTGGAGACCCAGTACTTC	CASSQVASGVETQYF
TRBV11-3	NA	NA	TRBJ2-7	TGTGCCAGCAGCTTGGATGCGGGGTCGCACTACGAGCAGTACTTC	CASSLDAGSHYEQYF
TRBV7-8	NA	NA	TRBJ2-3	TGTGCCAGCAGCTTATTGGTCCGACTAGAGACAGATACGCAGTATTTT	CASSLLVRLETDTQYF
TRBV7-2	TRBD1	many	TRBJ1-2	TGTGCCAGCAGCTTAGGGGACAGCTATGGCTACACCTTC	CASSLGDSYGYTF
TRBV5-4	NA	NA	TRBJ1-2	TGTGCCAGCAGCTTGGTTTCCACAGGGACGGGGACCTACACCTTC	CASSLVSTGTGTYTF
TRBV18	NA	NA	TRBJ2-7	TGTGCCAGCTCACCCGCGAGGACAGAGGTGATCTACGAGCAGTACTTC	CASSPARTEVIYEQYF
TRBV20-1	NA	many	TRBJ2-5	TGCAGTGCTAGAGAAGGCGGGGCGACGGAGACCCAGTACTTC	CSAREGGATETQYF
TRBV24-1	NA	few	TRBJ1-5	TGTGCCACCAGTGATTGGACGGAGACTCAGCCCCAGCATTTT	CATSDWTETQPQHF
TRBV30	NA	NA	TRBJ1-4	TGTGCCCGGGATGAGGGAGGTGAAAAACTGTTTTTT	CARDEGGEKLFF
TRBV15	NA	many	TRBJ1-3	TGTGCCACCAGCAGAGAGATAGCCGGAAACACCATATATTTT	CATSREIAGNTIYF
TRBV30	NA	few	TRBJ2-5	TGTGCCTGGGGGGACTCCCACCCGGGGACCCAGTACTTC	CAWGDSHPGTQYF
TRBV5-8	TRBD1	few	TRBJ2-3	TGTGCCAGCAGCTTGGGGACAGGGGGCTTCACAGATACGCAGTATTTT	CASSLGTGGFTDTQYF
TRBV27	NA	NA	TRBJ2-3	TGTGCCAGCAGTTTACAGGGCAGGAGGGGCACAGATACGCAGTATTTT	CASSLQGRRGTDTQYF
TRBV2	TRBD1	many	TRBJ1-1	TGTGCCAGCAGCCGGGACAGGGATGGTAACACTGAAGCTTTCTTT	CASSRDRDGNTEAFF